A single sample gave rise to the 29 T cell receptor beta chains below, sequenced in a study of T cell responses to AZD1222 COVID-19 vaccine. TCRdb keeps only in-frame clones here, not all; method: immunoSEQ multiplex PCR. Seen here are 110,000 to 150,000 clones, around 93% observed once, and the top ten hold 7.5% to 9.5%. The starting material was peripheral blood, obtained on day 0 of AZD1222 vaccination. These receptors were collected from an adult in good health.

The chain combines TRBV3-1 (or the pseudogene TRBV3-2) with TRBJ2-7; perhaps TRBD2 as D (5 bases). The CDR3 has 13 amino acids. Germline V gene data show CDR1 as LGHDT and CDR2 as YNNKEL (reference sequence). V dropped 3 bases and J dropped 5 bases, with 11 bases sitting between them. The DNA of the CDR3 is TGTGCCAGCAGCCAGGCTGGAGGTGACGAGCAGTACTTC. Amino acids: CASSQAGGDEQYF.

This clone was seen just once. Sequence at one end of the junction differs from germline and may be a read error. CDR3 amino acids: CASSLGSGGPTDTQYF. The DNA for the CDR3 is TGTGCTAGCAGCTTAGGGAGCGGGGGGCCCACAGATACGCAGTATTTT. The chain combines TRBV7-7 with TRBJ2-3; the match to TRBD2 covers 9 bases. CDR3 length: 16 residues. Germline V gene data show CDR1 as SSHAT and CDR2 as FNYEAQ (reference sequence). Full variable domain (outside the CDR3, taken from reference TRBV7-7 and TRBJ2-3): GAGVSQSPRYKVTKRGQDVTLRCDPISSHATLYWYQQALGQGPEFLTYFNYEAQPDKSGLPSDRFSAERPEGSISTLTIQRTEQRDSAMYRCASSLGSGGPTDTQYFGPGTRLTVL.

This chain connects TRBV12-5 to TRBJ2-5; D may be TRBD2 (7 bases). Germline CDR1 and CDR2: LGHNT and FRNRAP. This CDR3 is built from 18 residues. Between the trimmed V and J ends, which lost 2 bases and 2 bases, there was a span of 21 bases. CDR3 loop: CASGLPRGGGPLQETQYF. In nucleotides, the CDR3 is TGTGCTAGTGGTTTGCCCCGTGGGGGGGGGCCTCTTCAAGAGACCCAGTACTTC.

This chain connects TRBV3-1 (or the pseudogene TRBV3-2) to TRBJ1-5, with D perhaps matching TRBD1 (6 bases). The germline V gene has CDR1 LGHDT and CDR2 YNNKEL (reference sequence). V dropped 6 bases and J dropped 1 base, with 13 bases sitting between them. The CDR3 is 15 amino acids. CDR3 amino acids: CASSIGTLSNQPQHF. In DNA, the CDR3 is TGTGCCAGCAGTATCGGGACACTAAGCAATCAGCCCCAGCATTTT.

A single count supports this clone. The V call is TRBV29-1, the J call TRBJ1-3; no clear D gene. The CDR3 is 13 residues long. Germline CDR1 reads SQVTM; CDR2 reads ANQGSEA. V was clipped by 4 bases and J by 4 bases, with 11 bases between them. CDR3 loop: CSVGSGRGNTIYF. DNA for the CDR3: TGCAGCGTTGGAAGTGGCAGGGGAAACACCATATATTTT.

The rearrangement joins TRBV7-8 to TRBJ1-1, with D unclear. The germline V gene has CDR1 SGHVS and CDR2 FQNEAQ. V was pared by 2 bases and J by 2 bases, with 9 bases between. This CDR3 spans 14 amino acids. This CDR3 is CASSLNPGNTEAFF. The CDR3 coding sequence is TGTGCCAGCAGCTTAAACCCGGGAAACACTGAAGCTTTCTTT.

The chain is built from TRBV12-3 or TRBV12-4 and TRBJ2-1; D is ambiguous. Trimming cost V 8 bases and J 7 bases, with 9 bases left between them. This CDR3 is built from 11 residues. This CDR3 reads CASQLGNEQFF. The CDR3, as DNA: TGTGCCAGCCAACTGGGTAATGAGCAGTTCTTC.

The chain employs TRBV28 and TRBJ2-7; D possibly uses TRBD1 or TRBD2 (6 bases each). Germline lookup yields CDR1 MDHEN and CDR2 SYDVKM. V was pared by 5 bases and J by 2 bases, with 19 bases between. The CDR3 totals 16 residues. CDR3 nucleotide sequence: TGTGCCAGCAGTCTCAGACCTCGGGGGCCCACCTACGAGCAGTACTTC. Translating gives CASSLRPRGPTYEQYF.

The chain joins TRBV30 to TRBJ1-5; D might be TRBD1 (5 bases). The CDR3 contains 16 residues. V gave up 2 bases and J gave up 0 bases, with 14 bases separating them. Germline V gene lookup returns CDR1 GTSNPN and CDR2 SVGIG (reference sequence). The CDR3 region is CAWSKWGDYSNQPQHF. The CDR3 DNA follows: TGTGCCTGGAGTAAATGGGGGGATTATAGCAATCAGCCCCAGCATTTT.

This clone was picked up a small number of times. This specimen includes other DNA sequences encoding the same CDR3. The chain couples TRBV2 to TRBJ1-5; D is unclear. The CDR3 extends over 12 amino acids. Germline V lookup: CDR1 SNHLY, CDR2 FYNNEI. V was trimmed by 3 bases and J by 4 bases, leaving 4 bases between them. The CDR3 reads CASSEPNQPQHF. CDR3 sequence (DNA): TGTGCCAGCAGTGAGCCTAATCAGCCCCAGCATTTT.

This clone was seen a single time. The chain combines TRBV29-1 with TRBJ1-1; the D gene is possibly TRBD1 (5 bases). Deletions cut 3 bases from V and 1 base from J, with 12 bases between. The CDR3 runs to 14 residues. Germline V gene sequence: CDR1 SQVTM, CDR2 ANQGSEA. CDR3 in amino acids: CSVEGGSWNTEAFF. CDR3 nucleotides: TGCAGCGTTGAGGGGGGGAGTTGGAACACTGAAGCTTTCTTT.

V is TRBV30 and J is TRBJ2-2, with D maybe TRBD1 (5 bases). The germline V gene has CDR1 GTSNPN and CDR2 SVGIG (reference sequence). V was shortened by 0 bases and J by 7 bases, with 12 bases between the two germline ends. The CDR3 length is 14 residues. The CDR3 nucleotides are TGTGCCTGGAGTGTACTTAGGGGCTACGGGGAGCTGTTTTTT. This sequence encodes CAWSVLRGYGELFF.

The V call is TRBV7-9, the J call TRBJ1-3; D not resolved. From germline, CDR1 is SEHNR and CDR2 FQNEAQ (reference sequence). Trimming left V 8 bases short and J 2 bases short, with 13 bases between. The CDR3 is 14 amino acids. The CDR3, as DNA: TGTGCCAGCCTCGTCAGGCCAACTGGAAACACCATATATTTT. Its protein product is CASLVRPTGNTIYF.

V usage is TRBV18 and J usage is TRBJ2-5; D call uncertain. Germline V gene lookup returns CDR1 KGHSH and CDR2 LQKENI. The CDR3 is made up of 16 amino acids. V lost 3 bases, J lost 2 bases, and 16 bases lay in between. The CDR3 here is CASSPPPGLGQETQYF. As DNA, the CDR3 is TGTGCCAGCTCACCCCCCCCCGGCCTCGGGCAAGAGACCCAGTACTTC.

This clone was found once. V and J are TRBV19 and TRBJ2-3; tentatively, D is TRBD2 (6 bases). Trimming shortened V by 6 bases and J by 2 bases, and 12 bases separated the two germline ends. The CDR3 extends over 14 amino acids. Germline V gene lookup returns CDR1 LNHDA and CDR2 SQIVND (reference sequence). CDR3 in DNA: TGTGCCAGTAGCTGGGGGGTTTCCACAGATACGCAGTATTTT. Protein product: CASSWGVSTDTQYF.

With respect to this clone: A junction boundary mismatches the germline segment, possibly from a read error. The chain combines TRBV7-7 with TRBJ1-1, with D hard to call. Germline CDR1 and CDR2: SSHAT and FNYEAQ (reference sequence). The CDR3 is made up of 15 amino acids. CDR3 nucleotide sequence: TGTGCTAGCAGCCCAGCCGGGGTCCCTGGGACTGAAGCTTTCTTT. Its protein is CASSPAGVPGTEAFF.

The chain carries TRBV4-2 and TRBJ1-1; D call uncertain. There are 15 residues in the CDR3. Germline values: CDR1 LGHNA, CDR2 YNFKEQ. Trimming cost V 1 base and J 7 bases, with 16 bases left between them. The CDR3 sequence: CASSQVVGMFYEAFF. The CDR3 DNA reads as TGTGCCAGCAGCCAAGTTGTAGGAATGTTCTATGAAGCTTTCTTT.

V and J are TRBV19 and TRBJ2-1; possible D gene TRBD1, 6 bases. Trimming took 3 bases from V and 6 from J, leaving 15 bases between them. The length of the CDR3 is 15 residues. Germline values: CDR1 LNHDA, CDR2 SQIVND (reference sequence). CDR3: CASSILQGYGNEQFF. DNA for the CDR3: TGTGCCAGTAGTATTCTTCAGGGGTATGGCAATGAGCAGTTCTTC.

The chain recombines TRBV5-8 with TRBJ2-3; D unresolved. V was trimmed by 2 bases and J by 5 bases, leaving 3 bases between them. CDR3 length: 11 residues. Per germline, CDR1 SGHTS and CDR2 YDEGEE. The CDR3 DNA follows: TGTGCCAGCAGCTTAATAGATACGCAGTATTTT. Its translation is CASSLIDTQYF.

The chain employs TRBV3-1 (or the pseudogene TRBV3-2) and TRBJ2-5; D not resolved. Germline CDR1 reads LGHDT; CDR2 reads YNNKEL (reference sequence). The CDR3 contains 13 residues. The V gene lost 5 bases and the J gene lost 5 bases, with 12 bases spanning the gap. The CDR3 DNA is TGTGCCAGCAGCAGTGCCGAAAGGGAGACCCAGTACTTC. It codes for CASSSAERETQYF.

The chain links TRBV4-2 to TRBJ1-2; 9 bases are a match to TRBD1. CDR3 length: 13 amino acids. V was clipped by 8 bases and J by 7 bases; unmatched bases: 8. The germline V gene encodes CDR1 LGHNA and CDR2 YNFKEQ. The CDR3 here is CASGRTGAAGYTF. The CDR3 bases are TGTGCCAGCGGCCGGACAGGGGCGGCTGGCTACACCTTC.

The chain combines TRBV7-2 with TRBJ1-2, with D hard to call. The CDR3 loop spans 15 amino acids. The V gene's germline CDR1 is SGHTA and CDR2 FQGNSA. Deletions cut 1 base from V and 5 bases from J, with 14 bases between. The CDR3 DNA is TGTGCCAGCAGCTTAGTTCACGGCCAGCGGTATGGCTACACCTTC. As protein: CASSLVHGQRYGYTF.

The chain uses TRBV7-2 and TRBJ2-5; 10 positions agree with TRBD2. With V trimmed by 1 base and J by 2 bases, 4 bases remained unmatched. Per germline, CDR1 SGHTA and CDR2 FQGNSA. The CDR3 runs 16 residues. CDR3 loop: CASSLGISGGQETQYF. CDR3 sequence (DNA): TGTGCCAGCAGCTTAGGAATTAGCGGGGGGCAAGAGACCCAGTACTTC.

The chain carries TRBV25-1 and TRBJ2-5; TRBD1 matches 9 bases. Germline CDR1 reads MGHDK; CDR2 reads SYGVNS. This CDR3 has 18 amino acids. Trimming cost V 1 base and J 6 bases; bases outside gene matches: 15. DNA for the CDR3: TGTGCCAGCAGTGAATCTCTTTCTGGGACAGGGAGCGGGAAGACCCAGTACTTC. Amino acid sequence: CASSESLSGTGSGKTQYF.

The chain links TRBV11-2 to TRBJ1-1; weak D call: TRBD1 (5 bases). The germline V and J ends were trimmed by 0 bases and 3 bases, with 11 bases remaining between them. Germline V CDR1 and CDR2: SGHAT, FQNNGV. The CDR3 is 15 residues long. CDR3 region: CASSLERGGDTEAFF. In DNA form, the CDR3 reads TGTGCCAGCAGCTTAGAGAGGGGAGGGGACACTGAAGCTTTCTTT.

The V call is TRBV7-2, the J call TRBJ1-1, with D uncertain. V lost 5 bases, J lost 1 base, and 11 bases lay in between. Germline loops: CDR1 SGHTA, CDR2 FQGNSA. CDR3 length: 14 amino acids. CDR3 coding DNA: TGTGCCAGCAGCGCGATGGGATCGAACACTGAAGCTTTCTTT. This codes for CASSAMGSNTEAFF.

This chain uses TRBV6-5 with TRBJ2-7, with 7 positions matching TRBD2. V lost 0 bases and J lost 3; bases outside the gene matches: 8. In germline, CDR1 is MNHEY, CDR2 SVGAGI. This CDR3 has 16 residues. The CDR3 sequence is CASSYSGAQRGYEQYF. CDR3 DNA: TGTGCCAGCAGTTACTCGGGTGCGCAGCGGGGCTACGAGCAGTACTTC.

The V gene is TRBV5-4, the J gene TRBJ2-3; the D gene is possibly TRBD2 (6 bases). The CDR3 is made up of 13 amino acids. Germline V gives CDR1 SGHNT, CDR2 YYREEE (reference sequence). The V gene lost 5 bases and the J gene lost 5 bases, with 12 bases spanning the gap. CDR3 protein: CASSLEGEDTQYF. CDR3 DNA sequence: TGTGCCAGCAGTCTGGAGGGCGAAGATACGCAGTATTTT.

The chain's CDR3 is CASSQPSGGALTDTQYF. CDR3 DNA: TGTGCCAGCAGCCAACCTAGCGGGGGGGCCTTAACAGATACGCAGTATTTT. The V gene is TRBV3-1 (or the pseudogene TRBV3-2), the J gene TRBJ2-3; 12 bases fit TRBD2. CDR1 is LGHDT, CDR2 YNNKEL, per germline (reference sequence). This CDR3 has 17 amino acids. Unmatched junction bases numbered 6, after V lost 2 bases and J lost 3 bases.